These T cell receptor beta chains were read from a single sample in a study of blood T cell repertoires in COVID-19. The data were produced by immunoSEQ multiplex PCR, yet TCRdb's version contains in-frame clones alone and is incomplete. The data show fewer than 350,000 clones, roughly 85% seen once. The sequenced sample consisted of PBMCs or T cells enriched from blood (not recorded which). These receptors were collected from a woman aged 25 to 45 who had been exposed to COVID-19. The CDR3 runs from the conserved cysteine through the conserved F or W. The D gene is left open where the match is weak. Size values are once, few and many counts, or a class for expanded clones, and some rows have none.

CASSLRGQGNEKLFF TGCGCCAGCAGCTTGAGGGGACAGGGTAATGAAAAACTGTTTTTT TRBJ1-4 TRBD1 TRBV5-1 NA
CASSVGQGGGELFF TGTGCCAGCAGCGTGGGACAGGGAGGCGGGGAGCTGTTTTTT TRBJ2-2 TRBD1 TRBV9 few
CASSGGTGNYGYTF TGTGCCAGTAGTGGCGGGACGGGAAACTATGGCTACACCTTC TRBJ1-2 NA TRBV19 NA
CASSLLGENTEAFF TGTGCCAGCAGCCTTTTGGGCGAGAACACTGAAGCTTTCTTT TRBJ1-1 NA TRBV5-6 NA
CASSLQGTTNEKLFF TGCGCCAGCAGCTTACAGGGTACAACTAATGAAAAACTGTTTTTT TRBJ1-4 NA TRBV5-1 NA
CAWSDSYGYTF TGTGCCTGGAGTGACAGTTATGGCTACACCTTC TRBJ1-2 NA TRBV30 NA
CASYRGTGGSGYTF TGTGCCTCCTACCGCGGGACAGGGGGCAGTGGCTACACCTTC TRBJ1-2 TRBD1 TRBV30 few
CSVDEGSYEQYF TGCAGCGTTGACGAGGGCTCCTACGAGCAGTACTTC TRBJ2-7 NA TRBV29-1 NA
CASSWGLSGGFTEAFF TGCGCCAGCAGCTGGGGGCTATCAGGGGGCTTCACTGAAGCTTTCTTT TRBJ1-1 TRBD1 TRBV5-1 NA
CASSYSKLADTEAFF TGTGCCAGCAGTTACTCGAAGTTGGCAGACACTGAAGCTTTCTTT TRBJ1-1 NA TRBV6-5 NA
CASSPEADQPQHF TGTGCCAGCAGCCCGGAGGCGGACCAGCCCCAGCATTTT TRBJ1-5 NA TRBV6-4 few
CASSSFEGLTSTDTQYF TGTGCCAGCAGTAGTTTTGAGGGCCTTACTAGCACAGATACGCAGTATTTT TRBJ2-3 NA TRBV7-8 NA
CASIGRTGGDTQYF TGTGCCAGCATCGGAAGGACAGGGGGAGATACGCAGTATTTT TRBJ2-3 TRBD1 TRBV6-5 NA
CASSPEREWQFF TGTGCCAGCTCACCAGAGCGGGAGTGGCAGTTCTTC TRBJ2-1 TRBD2 TRBV18 NA
CASSEVGQYGYTF TGTGCCAGCAGTGAAGTGGGACAGTATGGCTACACCTTC TRBJ1-2 TRBD1 TRBV6-1 NA
CASTQTRSSTDTQYF TGTGCCAGCACTCAAACCAGGTCAAGCACAGATACGCAGTATTTT TRBJ2-3 NA TRBV28 NA
CASSPGPGQGVTEAFF TGTGCCAGCAGCCCGGGCCCGGGACAGGGTGTAACTGAAGCTTTCTTT TRBJ1-1 TRBD1 TRBV14 NA
CASSFRQGADTPLHF TGTGCCAGCAGCTTCCGACAGGGGGCTGACACACCCCTCCACTTT TRBJ1-6 TRBD1 TRBV7-2 NA
CASSSWTSGGETQYF TGTGCCAGCAGCAGCTGGACTAGCGGGGGAGAGACCCAGTACTTC TRBJ2-5 TRBD2 TRBV5-5 NA
CASSEFRVGTGELFF TGTGCCAGCAGTGAGTTCAGGGTTGGGACCGGGGAGCTGTTTTTT TRBJ2-2 NA TRBV6-1 NA
CAWSVTGTEAFF TGTGCCTGGAGTGTAACGGGGACTGAAGCTTTCTTT TRBJ1-1 NA TRBV30 NA
CASSRQGNQPQHF TGTGCCAGCAGCCGACAGGGCAATCAGCCCCAGCATTTT TRBJ1-5 NA TRBV2 NA
CASSIDTGGQQFF TGTGCCAGTAGTATAGATACCGGAGGTCAGCAGTTCTTC TRBJ2-1 NA TRBV19 NA
CASRMGTGGGTDTQYF TGCGCCAGCAGGATGGGGACAGGGGGCGGCACAGATACGCAGTATTTT TRBJ2-3 TRBD1 TRBV5-1 NA
CASSERAGLVSYEQYF TGTGCCAGCAGTGAGAGGGCGGGCCTGGTTTCCTACGAGCAGTACTTC TRBJ2-7 NA TRBV6-1 NA
CASGWDTSYEQYF TGTGCTAGTGGTTGGGACACTTCCTACGAGCAGTACTTC TRBJ2-7 NA TRBV12-5 few
CASKAGRNTEAFF TGTGCCAGCAAGGCGGGCAGGAACACTGAAGCTTTCTTT TRBJ1-1 NA TRBV7-2 NA
CASSLGQGAGEQYF TGTGCCAGCAGCTTAGGACAGGGGGCAGGCGAGCAGTACTTC TRBJ2-7 TRBD1 TRBV7-8 NA
CASSDIGTGTADTQYF TGTGCCAGCAGTGATATTGGGACAGGGACAGCAGATACGCAGTATTTT TRBJ2-3 TRBD1 TRBV6-2/TRBV6-3 NA
CASSPARGADTEAFF TGTGCCAGCTCACCGGCTAGGGGTGCGGACACTGAAGCTTTCTTT TRBJ1-1 NA TRBV18 NA
CASSLDTGRGGYTF TGTGCCAGCAGTTTGGACACGGGGAGGGGTGGCTACACCTTC TRBJ1-2 NA TRBV6-2/TRBV6-3 NA
CASSLAGKLFF TGCGCCAGCAGCTTGGCCGGGAAACTGTTTTTT TRBJ1-4 NA TRBV5-1 NA
CATSDPSTAGDTQYF TGTGCCACCAGTGACCCCTCCACCGCCGGAGATACGCAGTATTTT TRBJ2-3 NA TRBV24-1 NA
CASSPSSGGGQYF TGTGCCAGCAGCCCTTCTAGCGGGGGAGGCCAGTACTTC TRBJ2-5 TRBD2 TRBV12-3/TRBV12-4 NA
CASSFTSGSYNEQFF TGTGCCAGCAGCTTTACTAGCGGTTCCTACAATGAGCAGTTCTTC TRBJ2-1 TRBD2 TRBV11-2 NA
CASMGENEQYF TGTGCCAGCATGGGAGAAAACGAGCAGTACTTC TRBJ2-7 NA TRBV2 NA
CASSSPTMTSGYEQYF TGTGCCAGCAGTTCCCCGACTATGACTAGCGGGTACGAGCAGTACTTC TRBJ2-7 TRBD2 TRBV6-6 NA
CAISESQGWNTEAFF TGTGCCATCAGTGAGTCACAGGGTTGGAACACTGAAGCTTTCTTT TRBJ1-1 NA TRBV10-3 NA
CASSFGQVKNIQYF TGCGCCAGCAGCTTCGGACAGGTCAAAAACATTCAGTACTTC TRBJ2-4 TRBD1 TRBV5-1 NA
CASSSFADTQYF TGTGCCAGCAGTTCCTTCGCAGATACGCAGTATTTT TRBJ2-3 NA TRBV27 NA
CASSSQLTSGELFF TGTGCCAGCAGCTCCCAACTTACCTCCGGGGAGCTGTTTTTT TRBJ2-2 NA TRBV11-2 NA
CASSWGQRGPEAFF TGTGCCAGCAGCTGGGGACAAAGAGGACCTGAAGCTTTCTTT TRBJ1-1 NA TRBV5-4 once
CASSRDRSYGYTF TGTGCCAGCAGCCGGGACAGGAGCTATGGCTACACCTTC TRBJ1-2 TRBD1 TRBV3-1/TRBV3-2 few
CASSWELAVAYEQYF TGCGCCAGCAGCTGGGAACTAGCGGTTGCCTACGAGCAGTACTTC TRBJ2-7 TRBD2 TRBV5-1 NA
CASSPFGGQGALTANYGYTF TGTGCCAGTAGTCCCTTCGGGGGACAGGGGGCTCTCACAGCTAACTATGGCTACACCTTC TRBJ1-2 TRBD1 TRBV19 NA
CASSQSGANVLTF TGTGCCAGCAGTCAGTCTGGGGCCAACGTCCTGACTTTC TRBJ2-6 NA TRBV27 NA
CASTWTSSTDTQYF TGTGCCAGCACTTGGACTAGTAGCACAGATACGCAGTATTTT TRBJ2-3 TRBD2 TRBV6-5 NA
CAISESNRGKYNEQFF TGTGCCATCAGTGAGAGTAACAGGGGGAAGTACAATGAGCAGTTCTTC TRBJ2-1 TRBD1 TRBV10-3 few